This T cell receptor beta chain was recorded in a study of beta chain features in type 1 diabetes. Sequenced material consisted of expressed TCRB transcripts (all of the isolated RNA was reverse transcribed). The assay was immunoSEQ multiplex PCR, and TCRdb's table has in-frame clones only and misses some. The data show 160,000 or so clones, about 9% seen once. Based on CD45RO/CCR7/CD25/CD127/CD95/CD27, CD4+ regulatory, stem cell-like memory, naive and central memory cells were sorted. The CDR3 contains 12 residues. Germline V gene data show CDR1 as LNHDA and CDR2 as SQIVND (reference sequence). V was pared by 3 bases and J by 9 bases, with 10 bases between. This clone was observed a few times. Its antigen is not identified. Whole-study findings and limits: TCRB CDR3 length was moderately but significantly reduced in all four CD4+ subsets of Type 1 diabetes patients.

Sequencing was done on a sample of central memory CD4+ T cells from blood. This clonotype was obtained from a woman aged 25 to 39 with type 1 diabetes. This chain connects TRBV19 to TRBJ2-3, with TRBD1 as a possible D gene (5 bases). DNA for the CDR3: TGTGCCAGTAGTATCGTCCCAGGGACGCAGTATTTT. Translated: CASSIVPGTQYF.